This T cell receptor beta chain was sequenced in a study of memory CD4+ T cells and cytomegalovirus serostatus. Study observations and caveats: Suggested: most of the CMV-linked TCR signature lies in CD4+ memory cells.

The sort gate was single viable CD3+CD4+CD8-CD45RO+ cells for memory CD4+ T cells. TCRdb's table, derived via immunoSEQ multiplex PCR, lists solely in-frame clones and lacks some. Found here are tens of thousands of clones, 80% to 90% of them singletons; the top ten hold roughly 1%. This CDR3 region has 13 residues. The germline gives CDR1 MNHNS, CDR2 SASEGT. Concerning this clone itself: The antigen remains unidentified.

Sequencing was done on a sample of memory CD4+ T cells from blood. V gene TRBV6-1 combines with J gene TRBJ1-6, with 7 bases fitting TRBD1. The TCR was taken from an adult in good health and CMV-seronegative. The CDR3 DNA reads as TGTGCTACTACAGGGGCGGTAAATTCACCCCTCCACTTT. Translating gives CATTGAVNSPLHF.